This T cell receptor (beta chain) was observed in a study of shared clonotypes between healthy human individuals. Overall study findings and caveats: Limitation of the genetic and exposure-history diversity represented came from the few donors. Among donors, clonotype sharing was expected to be affected by sequencing depth.

Measured with immunoSEQ multiplex PCR; TCRdb has only the in-frame clones, and not every one. The sample lists over a million clones, approximately 70% occurring once. Germline values: CDR1 GTSNPN, CDR2 SVGIG (reference sequence). Between the trimmed V and J ends, which lost 2 bases and 1 base, there was a span of 8 bases. The CDR3 sequence is 13 residues long. Worth noting for this clone: Its antigen is as yet unknown.

The TCR originated in a young man in good health. The V gene is TRBV30, the J gene TRBJ1-2; maybe TRBD1 (6 bases). Material for sequencing was memory CD4+ T cells sorted from blood. Documented subset: CD45RA-negative fraction. This CDR3 is CAWSRTDNYGYTF. The DNA of the CDR3 is TGTGCCTGGAGTCGGACAGATAACTATGGCTACACCTTC. Looking up the rest from reference TRBV30 and TRBJ1-2 gives the full variable domain: SQTIHQWPATLVQPVGSPLSLECTVEGTSNPNLYWYRQAAGRGLQLLFYSVGIGQISSEVPQNLSASRPQDRQFILSSKKLLLSDSGFYLCAWSRTDNYGYTFGSGTRLTVV.